These 25 T cell receptor beta chains originate from one sample sequenced in a study of blood T cell repertoires in COVID-19. The data were produced by immunoSEQ multiplex PCR, yet TCRdb's version contains in-frame clones alone and is incomplete. This table holds roughly 140,000 clones, around 90% found once. The sequenced sample was peripheral blood. These TCRs come from a woman aged 55-70 years with active or convalescent COVID-19.

The rearrangement links TRBV19 to TRBJ2-2; tentative D call: TRBD2 (6 bases). The germline gives CDR1 LNHDA, CDR2 SQIVND (reference sequence). The CDR3 is 13 amino acids. Trimming took off 6 bases at V and 5 bases at J, with 10 bases between the two ends. The CDR3 region has the DNA TGTGCCAGTAGACTAGCTTTGACCGGGGAGCTGTTTTTT. It specifies CASRLALTGELFF.

This clone was seen once. The chain is built from TRBV19 and TRBJ2-3, with D unclear. This CDR3 has 15 residues. Looked up from germline, CDR1 is LNHDA and CDR2 is SQIVND (reference sequence). The ends were cut back, 1 base at V and 1 base at J, with 9 bases in the middle. The CDR3 DNA reads TGTGCCAGTAGTATAGTGAGTTTTGGCACAGATACGCAGTATTTT. Residues: CASSIVSFGTDTQYF.

The chain links TRBV10-3 to TRBJ2-3, with D hard to call. The germline V gene encodes CDR1 ENHRY and CDR2 SYGVKD. This CDR3 region has 14 residues. Trimming removed 2 bases from V and 4 bases from J, with 10 bases in between. For the CDR3, the DNA is TGTGCCATCAGTGAGCAGGCCGGCCCAGATACGCAGTATTTT. Translation: CAISEQAGPDTQYF.

The V and J genes are TRBV21-1 and TRBJ2-2; the tabulated D call, TRBD2, remains unverified against the DNA. TRBV21-1 is marked as a pseudogene. The CDR3 has 15 residues. CDR3 DNA sequence: TGTGCCAGCAGCAAAGGGGAGAAGGGTGGATCGGAGCTGTTTTTT. Encoded protein: CASSKGEKGGSELFF.

This clone was picked up one time. The rearrangement joins TRBV5-1 to TRBJ1-1; possibly TRBD1 for D (6 bases). In germline, CDR1 is SGHRS, CDR2 YFSETQ. The V gene lost 1 base and the J gene lost 7 bases, with 11 bases spanning the gap. The length of the CDR3 is 13 residues. Here the CDR3 DNA reads TGCGCCAGCAGCTTGATGGGGGACATTGAAGCTTTCTTT. Its protein is CASSLMGDIEAFF.

V is TRBV7-9 and J is TRBJ1-2; D is uncertain. Germline assignment: CDR1 SEHNR and CDR2 FQNEAQ (reference sequence). The CDR3 has 15 amino acids. The V and J ends lost 4 bases and 4 bases respectively, with 16 bases between them. As DNA, the CDR3 is TGTGCCAGCAGCTCTAGCCTGGCGGGTCTCTATGGCTACACCTTC. Its protein is CASSSSLAGLYGYTF.

This chain uses TRBV19 with TRBJ1-1; D is ambiguous. The CDR3 is 14 amino acids. Germline values: CDR1 LNHDA, CDR2 SQIVND (reference sequence). V was shortened by 4 bases and J by 5 bases, with 14 bases between the two germline ends. CDR3 coding DNA: TGTGCCAGTAGTAACGGAGTGGAGGGAACTGAAGCTTTCTTT. It encodes CASSNGVEGTEAFF.

The genes are TRBV20-1 and TRBJ1-5; D perhaps matches TRBD1 (6 bases). In germline, CDR1 is DFQATT, CDR2 SNEGSKA (reference sequence). The CDR3 runs to 12 residues. V was trimmed by 3 bases and J by 5 bases, leaving 8 bases between them. The CDR3 coding sequence is TGCAGTGCTAGTTCAGGGGATCAGCCCCAGCATTTT. As protein: CSASSGDQPQHF.

This chain uses TRBV10-3 with TRBJ1-1, with D hard to call. V lost 2 bases and J lost 4, with 5 bases in between. Germline-derived CDR1 and CDR2 are ENHRY and SYGVKD. The CDR3 contains 12 residues. Written as DNA, the CDR3 is TGTGCCATCAGTGAGGGGCTCACTGAAGCTTTCTTT. Amino acids: CAISEGLTEAFF.

The gene calls are TRBV10-3 and TRBJ2-2, with TRBD1 identical over 9 bases. Unmatched junction bases numbered 4, after V lost 6 bases and J lost 2 bases. The CDR3 has 15 residues. CDR1 is ENHRY, CDR2 SYGVKD, per germline. CDR3 nucleotides: TGTGCCATCAGGTTGGACAGGGGTAACACCGGGGAGCTGTTTTTT. This encodes CAIRLDRGNTGELFF.

This chain links TRBV15 with TRBJ1-5; D is perhaps TRBD1 (5 bases). The germline V gene encodes CDR1 LNHNV and CDR2 YYDKDF (reference sequence). The CDR3 has 14 amino acids. The V and J ends lost 1 base and 6 bases respectively, with 10 bases between them. Here the CDR3 reads CATSRVRVVQPQHF. CDR3 bases: TGTGCCACCAGCAGAGTCAGGGTGGTTCAGCCCCAGCATTTT. Drawing the rest from reference TRBV15 and TRBJ1-5, the complete variable domain is DAMVIQNPRYQVTQFGKPVTLSCSQTLNHNVMYWYQQKSSQAPKLLFHYYDKDFNNEADTPDNFQSRRPNTSFCFLDIRSPGLGDTAMYLCATSRVRVVQPQHFGDGTRLSIL.

This clone came up once. The gene calls are TRBV7-9 and TRBJ1-5, with 9 bases lining up with TRBD1. CDR1 and CDR2 from the germline V gene are SEHNR and FQNEAQ (reference sequence). V lost 5 bases to trimming and J lost 4 bases; unmatched junction nucleotides: 6. There are 15 residues in the CDR3. CDR3 residues: CASSRTGQGNQPQHF. Written as DNA, the CDR3 is TGTGCCAGCAGCCGTACCGGACAGGGGAATCAGCCCCAGCATTTT.

The chain couples TRBV19 to TRBJ1-1; 8 positions agree with TRBD1. This CDR3 has 12 residues. V was clipped by 6 bases and J by 3 bases; unmatched bases: 0. CDR1 and CDR2 (germline): LNHDA, SQIVND (reference sequence). The CDR3 coding sequence is TGTGCCAGTAGACAGGGGGACACTGAAGCTTTCTTT. Translation gives CASRQGDTEAFF. The full variable domain, its missing parts supplied by reference TRBV19 and TRBJ1-1, is DGGITQSPKYLFRKEGQNVTLSCEQNLNHDAMYWYRQDPGQGLRLIYYSQIVNDFQKGDIAEGYSVSREKKESFPLTVTSAQKNPTAFYLCASRQGDTEAFFGQGTRLTVV.

CDR3 residues: CASNGQGNEKLFF. For the CDR3, the DNA is TGTGCCAGCAACGGACAGGGTAATGAAAAACTGTTTTTT. V is TRBV7-9 and J is TRBJ1-4; 8 bases line up with TRBD1. Trimming at V came to 7 bases and at J to 4 bases, leaving 2 bases not matched to a gene. This CDR3 is 13 amino acids long. Germline-derived CDR1 and CDR2 are SEHNR and FQNEAQ (reference sequence).

The chain joins TRBV7-3 to TRBJ2-1; TRBD2 might be the D (5 bases). The CDR3 loop spans 13 amino acids. Between the trimmed V and J ends, which lost 2 bases and 8 bases, there was a span of 10 bases. CDR1 SGHTA and CDR2 FQGTGA come from the germline V gene. This CDR3 is CASSLDGGDEQFF. In DNA, the CDR3 is TGTGCCAGCAGCTTAGACGGAGGAGATGAGCAGTTCTTC.

The rearrangement uses TRBV7-2 and TRBJ1-1; 9 nucleotides agree with TRBD1. V dropped 6 bases and J dropped 1; count of bases not matched to a gene: 18. Germline V gene data show CDR1 as SGHTA and CDR2 as FQGNSA. The CDR3 extends over 19 amino acids. The CDR3: CASSHEAVRTGATNTEAFF. CDR3 nucleotides: TGTGCCAGCAGTCACGAGGCGGTGCGGACAGGGGCCACGAACACTGAAGCTTTCTTT.

The rearrangement joins TRBV30 to TRBJ2-7; tentative D call: TRBD2 (6 bases). CDR1 and CDR2 from the germline V gene are GTSNPN and SVGIG (reference sequence). Trimming removed 7 bases at V and 1 base at J, with 17 bases between. This CDR3 has 14 residues. CDR3 nucleotide sequence: TGTGCCTTTTCCCCGGGACTCGCATCCTACGAGCAGTACTTC. Translation: CAFSPGLASYEQYF.

This clone was detected a few times. The chain links TRBV4-3 to TRBJ2-2, with TRBD2 identical over 10 bases. This CDR3 is 17 amino acids long. With V trimmed by 0 bases and J by 4 bases, 5 bases remained unmatched. The V gene's germline CDR1 is LGHNA and CDR2 YSLEER. The CDR3 is CASSQDQGLAFTGELFF. In DNA form, the CDR3 reads TGCGCCAGCAGCCAAGATCAGGGACTAGCGTTCACCGGGGAGCTGTTTTTT.

This clone was counted a single time. The chain has TRBV6-2 or TRBV6-3 and TRBJ1-5; 12 bases are shared with TRBD1. The V and J ends lost 0 bases and 2 bases, in that order; junction bases with no gene match: 11. CDR3 length: 20 residues. Germline CDR1 reads MNHEY; CDR2 reads SVGEGT. CDR3 in DNA: TGTGCCAGCAGTTACTCGAGGGGACAGGGGGCCTCGCGGGGCAATCAGCCCCAGCATTTT. It codes for CASSYSRGQGASRGNQPQHF.

The V gene is TRBV19, the J gene TRBJ1-1; D not resolved. The germline gives CDR1 LNHDA, CDR2 SQIVND (reference sequence). Trimming cost V 5 bases and J 1 base, with 8 bases left between them. This CDR3 comprises 13 residues. CDR3 region: CASSFRENTEAFF. DNA for the CDR3: TGTGCCAGTAGTTTTCGGGAGAACACTGAAGCTTTCTTT.

J is TRBJ2-7 and V is TRBV18; possible D gene TRBD2, 7 bases. V was clipped by 0 bases and J by 6 bases, with 9 bases between them. The CDR3 covers 13 residues. Germline values: CDR1 KGHSH, CDR2 LQKENI. CDR3: CASSPPGGPEQYF. CDR3 bases: TGTGCCAGCTCACCACCGGGGGGGCCCGAGCAGTACTTC. Variable domain in full (rest from reference TRBV18 and TRBJ2-7): NAGVMQNPRHLVRRRGQEARLRCSPMKGHSHVYWYRQLPEEGLKFMVYLQKENIIDESGMPKERFSAEFPKEGPSILRIQQVVRGDSAAYFCASSPPGGPEQYFGPGTRLTVT.

This chain uses TRBV5-4 with TRBJ2-3; 11 bases fit TRBD2. The J segment lost 7 bases and the V segment lost 0 bases, leaving 7 bases of the junction unmatched. Germline V gene sequence: CDR1 SGHNT, CDR2 YYREEE (reference sequence). The length of the CDR3 is 16 residues. The CDR3 region has the DNA TGTGCCAGCAGCTTGGCCGGGGCTAGCGGGAGGAATACGCAGTATTTT. This codes for CASSLAGASGRNTQYF.

The chain joins TRBV9 to TRBJ1-1; perhaps TRBD1 as D (5 bases). V was pared by 3 bases and J by 3 bases, with 15 bases between. Germline values: CDR1 SGDLS, CDR2 YYNGEE. The CDR3 spans 15 residues. The DNA of the CDR3 is TGTGCCAGCAGCGCCCGACAGATCTCGGACACTGAAGCTTTCTTT. As protein: CASSARQISDTEAFF.

The chain is built from TRBV29-1 and TRBJ1-3, with D maybe TRBD1 (5 bases). Germline CDR1 is SQVTM and CDR2 is ANQGSEA. V was trimmed by 0 bases and J by 8 bases, leaving 11 bases between them. The CDR3 extends over 13 amino acids. CDR3 loop: CSVEDGGGDTIYF. The DNA for the CDR3 is TGCAGCGTTGAAGACGGAGGAGGGGACACCATATATTTT. The full variable domain, with the rest looked up from reference TRBV29-1 and TRBJ1-3, is SAVISQKPSRDICQRGTSLTIQCQVDSQVTMMFWYRQQPGQSLTLIATANQGSEATYESGFVIDKFPISRPNLTFSTLTVSNMSPEDSSIYLCSVEDGGGDTIYFGEGSWLTVV.

For this clone: The sample contains more than one DNA sequence encoding this CDR3. The chain is built from TRBV5-1 and TRBJ2-2, with D tentatively TRBD1 (6 bases). The germline V gene has CDR1 SGHRS and CDR2 YFSETQ. The CDR3 runs to 19 residues. Trimming removed 3 bases at V and 0 bases at J, with 21 bases between. CDR3 residues: CASSWSTGWGRSNTGELFF. The CDR3 DNA reads as TGCGCCAGCAGCTGGTCGACAGGCTGGGGAAGATCGAACACCGGGGAGCTGTTTTTT.